The present T cell receptor (beta chain) was sequenced within a study of T cell clonality in common variable immunodeficiency. Study-level findings and limits: In common variable immunodeficiency, TCR beta chains reportedly carried fewer deletions and N-nucleotide insertions. TCRbeta clonality was increased in CVID versus healthy controls.

Per germline, CDR1 SEHNR and CDR2 FQNEAQ (reference sequence). The V and J ends lost 6 bases and 2 bases respectively, with 10 bases between them. The CDR3 extends over 13 amino acids. Caucasian heritage predominated among both patients and controls. Clones were sequenced by immunoSEQ multiplex PCR, and TCRdb holds only the in-frame ones, with some missing. Here the sample table reports 8,000 to 9,500 clones. Turning to this clone: Its antigen is not identified. From the germline J gene comes the end of the CDR3, since the read stops 3 residues before it.

The sequencing input was peripheral blood mononuclear cells. The V call is TRBV7-9, the J call TRBJ1-1; tentative D call: TRBD1 (5 bases). This sequence originates from a human donor with common variable immunodeficiency. CDR3 residues: CASSYTGNTEAFF. The CDR3 bases that were read are TGTGCCAGCAGTTATACAGGTAACACTGAA.